One and the same sample provided the 22 T cell receptor beta chains below, sequenced in a study of blood T cell repertoires in COVID-19. Data came from immunoSEQ multiplex PCR; TCRdb stores just in-frame clones and leaves some out. This table holds about 120,000 clones, over 70% found once. The sample comprised peripheral blood. The receptors were sampled from a woman aged 70-85 years with acute or convalescent COVID-19.

V is TRBV3-1 (or the pseudogene TRBV3-2) and J is TRBJ2-1; a weak D match, TRBD2 (5 bases). V lost 4 bases, J lost 7 bases, and 11 bases lay in between. CDR1 and CDR2 (germline): LGHDT, YNNKEL (reference sequence). The CDR3 is 13 amino acids. Here the CDR3 reads CASSLGRVNEQFF. Written as DNA, the CDR3 is TGTGCCAGCAGCCTCGGGCGGGTGAATGAGCAGTTCTTC.

This chain joins TRBV5-4 and TRBJ1-1; D is uncertain. V lost 4 bases, J lost 2 bases, and 21 bases lay in between. The length of the CDR3 is 17 residues. Germline loops: CDR1 SGHNT, CDR2 YYREEE (reference sequence). The CDR3 here is CASSRLFPGLRNTEAFF. The CDR3 DNA reads TGTGCCAGCAGCAGACTTTTTCCTGGACTTCGTAACACTGAAGCTTTCTTT.

This sequence joins TRBV10-2 and TRBJ1-1; 8 bases map to TRBD1. V shed 3 bases, J shed 3 bases, and the junction held 6 bases outside the gene matches. The CDR3 is made up of 15 amino acids. Germline lookup yields CDR1 WSHSY and CDR2 SAAADI. The CDR3 spells CASSEDRGGDTEAFF. CDR3 bases: TGCGCCAGCAGTGAAGACAGGGGAGGGGACACTGAAGCTTTCTTT.

The gene calls are TRBV27 and TRBJ1-1; D is perhaps TRBD1 (5 bases). The V gene lost 10 bases and the J gene lost 0 bases, with 18 bases spanning the gap. Per the germline V gene, CDR1 is MNHEY and CDR2 is SMNVEV (reference sequence). The CDR3 is 15 residues long. The DNA of the CDR3 is TGTGCCAACACCTACCAAGGGGTACTGAACACTGAAGCTTTCTTT. It codes for CANTYQGVLNTEAFF.

The chain employs TRBV5-6 and TRBJ2-3; TRBD2 might be the D (5 bases). Trimming pared 4 bases from V and 6 bases from J, leaving 15 bases between. Germline loops: CDR1 SGHDT, CDR2 YYEEEE. This CDR3 has 14 residues. CDR3 residues: CASSPPGTGDTQYF. DNA of the CDR3: TGTGCCAGCAGCCCACCAGGAACGGGGGATACGCAGTATTTT.

The gene calls are TRBV4-2 and TRBJ1-6, with 8 bases lining up with TRBD1. The ends lost 0 bases at V and 8 bases at J; junction bases unmatched: 0. Germline CDR1 LGHNA, CDR2 YNFKEQ. This CDR3 spans 14 amino acids. The chain's CDR3 is CASSQEQGDSPLHF. In DNA, the CDR3 is TGTGCCAGCAGCCAAGAACAGGGGGATTCACCCCTCCACTTT.

The chain couples TRBV21-1 to TRBJ2-5; the D call TRBD2 from the table was never checked on the DNA. TRBV21-1 represents a pseudogene. This CDR3 has 15 amino acids. The chain's CDR3 is CASASPGPGEETQYF. The CDR3, as DNA: TGTGCCAGCGCCTCCCCGGGCCCCGGGGAAGAGACCCAGTACTTC.

This chain connects TRBV5-4 to TRBJ2-7, with 8 bases lining up with TRBD2. Germline CDR1 reads SGHNT; CDR2 reads YYREEE (reference sequence). The CDR3 contains 14 residues. Trimming took 3 bases from V and 2 from J; bases not matched to a gene: 4. The CDR3 protein is CASSWRTSPYEQYF. CDR3 sequence (DNA): TGTGCCAGCAGCTGGAGGACTAGCCCCTACGAGCAGTACTTC. Using reference TRBV5-4 and TRBJ2-7 for the parts outside the CDR3, the full variable domain is ETGVTQSPTHLIKTRGQQVTLRCSSQSGHNTVSWYQQALGQGPQFIFQYYREEENGRGNFPPRFSGLQFPNYSSELNVNALELDDSALYLCASSWRTSPYEQYFGPGTRLTVT.

A remark on this clone: At one end, the junction sequence differs from germline, possibly due to a read error. This chain links TRBV7-2 with TRBJ1-2, with 11 bases fitting TRBD1. Per germline, CDR1 SGHTA and CDR2 FQGNSA. This CDR3 comprises 16 residues. The CDR3 here is CASSLALGQGAIGYTF. The CDR3 coding sequence is TGTGCCAGCAGCCTAGCACTTGGACAGGGGGCTATCGGCTACACCTTC.

The genes are TRBV5-1 and TRBJ1-2; no clear D gene. Germline V gene lookup returns CDR1 SGHRS and CDR2 YFSETQ. V was clipped by 0 bases and J by 0 bases, with 9 bases between them. CDR3 size: 15 residues. In DNA form, the CDR3 reads TGCGCCAGCAGCTTGGGCGGCGCGTCTAACTATGGCTACACCTTC. Its protein product is CASSLGGASNYGYTF.

This chain links TRBV7-2 with TRBJ2-3; D is possibly TRBD2 (5 bases). V lost 3 bases, J lost 4 bases, and 8 bases lay in between. Germline V gene lookup returns CDR1 SGHTA and CDR2 FQGNSA. This CDR3 is 13 amino acids long. Here the CDR3 DNA reads TGTGCCAGCAGCTTGAGGGCCTCAGATACGCAGTATTTT. The encoded protein is CASSLRASDTQYF.

This clone was counted a single time. This chain connects TRBV18 to TRBJ2-7; 7 bases are shared with TRBD1. V lost 6 bases, J lost 5 bases, and 10 bases stayed unmatched. The V gene's germline CDR1 is KGHSH and CDR2 LQKENI. The CDR3 sequence is 14 residues long. The CDR3 reads CASSQQGHQNEQYF. The CDR3 DNA is TGTGCCAGCTCGCAACAGGGGCATCAGAACGAGCAGTACTTC.

The chain joins TRBV4-1 to TRBJ2-7; 7 nucleotides agree with TRBD2. This CDR3 region has 16 residues. The germline V gene has CDR1 MGHRA and CDR2 YSYEKL. With V trimmed by 3 bases and J by 3 bases, 11 bases remained unmatched. This chain's CDR3 is CASSHPGRKVNYEQYF. The CDR3, as DNA: TGCGCCAGCAGCCACCCCGGGAGGAAGGTCAACTACGAGCAGTACTTC.

V and J are TRBV5-1 and TRBJ2-7; 12 nucleotides match TRBD1. In germline, CDR1 is SGHRS, CDR2 YFSETQ. The CDR3 extends over 17 amino acids. Trimming cost V 4 bases and J 4 bases; bases outside gene matches: 12. CDR3: CASSLGGPGQGAYEQYF. The CDR3 region has the DNA TGCGCCAGCAGCCTCGGGGGCCCGGGACAGGGGGCTTACGAGCAGTACTTC.

The chain joins TRBV10-1 to TRBJ1-1, with D unresolved. V shed 6 bases and J shed 2 bases, with 16 bases lying between them. CDR1 is WNHNN and CDR2 is SYGVQD in the germline V gene (reference sequence). This CDR3 contains 15 residues. The CDR3 sequence is CASSLDPSGNTEAFF. The CDR3 DNA is TGCGCCAGCAGCCTTGACCCTTCGGGAAACACTGAAGCTTTCTTT.

This clone has more than one count but fewer than ten. In nucleotides, the CDR3 is TGTGCCAGCAGCCCAGAAACTCTTGCAACTAATGAAAAACTGTTTTTT. Protein: CASSPETLATNEKLFF. The rearrangement links TRBV4-2 to TRBJ1-4; D uncertain. The length of the CDR3 is 16 residues. V was trimmed by 4 bases and J by 0 bases, leaving 12 bases between them. Germline-derived CDR1 and CDR2 are LGHNA and YNFKEQ.

The chain has TRBV11-2 and TRBJ2-6; D is undetermined. Germline CDR1 SGHAT, CDR2 FQNNGV. V dropped 1 base and J dropped 0 bases, with 4 bases sitting between them. The CDR3 is 15 residues long. The CDR3 DNA reads TGTGCCAGCAGCTTAGTCCTCTCTGGGGCCAACGTCCTGACTTTC. Translating gives CASSLVLSGANVLTF.

The chain recombines TRBV4-1 with TRBJ2-2; 9 bases agree with TRBD2. This CDR3 contains 15 residues. Unmatched junction bases numbered 9, after V lost 6 bases and J lost 7 bases. Per germline, CDR1 MGHRA and CDR2 YSYEKL. The CDR3 sequence is CASREAGGINGELFF. CDR3 nucleotides: TGCGCCAGCAGGGAGGCGGGGGGGATTAACGGGGAGCTGTTTTTT.

This clone occurred a few times. The chain links TRBV6-5 to TRBJ1-2; 9 nucleotides match TRBD1. The CDR3 has 15 residues. V lost 5 bases to trimming and J lost 4 bases; unmatched junction nucleotides: 8. CDR1 and CDR2 (germline): MNHEY, SVGAGI. The CDR3 region has the DNA TGTGCCAGCAGTCTCCGGGGACAGGGAGTCTATGGCTACACCTTC. The encoded protein is CASSLRGQGVYGYTF.

V and J are TRBV19 and TRBJ1-4, with 10 bases matching TRBD1. CDR1 is LNHDA and CDR2 is SQIVND in the germline V gene (reference sequence). The length of the CDR3 is 16 residues. J gave up 7 bases and V 7 bases, and 12 bases lay outside the gene matches. This CDR3 is CASKKPPGTGVEKLFF. The CDR3, as DNA: TGTGCCAGTAAGAAACCCCCCGGGACAGGGGTTGAAAAACTGTTTTTT. Together with reference TRBV19 and TRBJ1-4, the CDR3 gives the full variable domain: DGGITQSPKYLFRKEGQNVTLSCEQNLNHDAMYWYRQDPGQGLRLIYYSQIVNDFQKGDIAEGYSVSREKKESFPLTVTSAQKNPTAFYLCASKKPPGTGVEKLFFGSGTQLSVL.

The CDR3 DNA follows: TGCGCCAGCAGCCAGTATCCAGGCCCCGTGAACAATGAGCAGTTCTTC. It yields the protein CASSQYPGPVNNEQFF. The chain joins TRBV4-1 to TRBJ2-1; D uncertain. CDR3 size: 16 residues. Per the germline V gene, CDR1 is MGHRA and CDR2 is YSYEKL. The V end lost 3 bases, the J end lost 5 bases, and 17 bases lay between the germline ends.

This chain links TRBV7-2 with TRBJ2-5, with D perhaps TRBD1 (6 bases). V was clipped by 3 bases and J by 4 bases, with 15 bases between them. CDR1 is SGHTA and CDR2 is FQGNSA in the germline V gene. The CDR3 loop spans 15 amino acids. CDR3 in amino acids: CASSFGPPRGETQYF. The DNA of the CDR3 is TGTGCCAGCAGCTTTGGGCCACCCAGGGGAGAGACCCAGTACTTC.